What follows are 26 T cell receptor beta chains derived from one specimen sequenced in a study of T cell responses to AZD1222 COVID-19 vaccine. Using immunoSEQ multiplex PCR, the repertoire was profiled, and TCRdb retains in-frame clones only, with some absent. The repertoire holds 100,000 or so clones, with 85% to 90% as singletons. The sequencing used peripheral blood, collected on day 0 of AZD1222 vaccination. These receptors originate from an adult in good health.

This chain joins TRBV27 and TRBJ2-7; TRBD2 aligns across 16 bases. The trim removed 4 bases at V and 7 bases at J, leaving 1 base unmatched. The germline V gene has CDR1 MNHEY and CDR2 SMNVEV (reference sequence). The CDR3 is 14 amino acids. CDR3 DNA: TGTGCCAGCAGTTCGGGACTAGCGGGAGGGGAGCAGTACTTC. This encodes CASSSGLAGGEQYF.

The chain uses TRBV6-5 and TRBJ2-7; tentatively, D is TRBD2 (6 bases). Per the germline V gene, CDR1 is MNHEY and CDR2 is SVGAGI. This CDR3 region has 14 residues. V dropped 5 bases and J dropped 2 bases, with 13 bases sitting between them. In DNA, the CDR3 is TGTGCCAGCAGTACGGGAGCCGGGGCCTACGAGCAGTACTTC. It translates to CASSTGAGAYEQYF.

The chain has TRBV5-1 and TRBJ2-3; 7 bases fit TRBD1. Germline V gives CDR1 SGHRS, CDR2 YFSETQ. The CDR3 is made up of 17 amino acids. Trimming at V came to 0 bases and at J to 4 bases, leaving 11 bases not matched to a gene. The CDR3 loop reads CASSLGRTGKGADTQYF. The CDR3 bases are TGCGCCAGCAGCTTGGGCCGGACAGGAAAGGGGGCAGATACGCAGTATTTT.

This chain uses TRBV5-1 with TRBJ1-1; a weak D match, TRBD1 (5 bases). CDR1 is SGHRS and CDR2 is YFSETQ in the germline V gene. V was trimmed by 5 bases and J by 5 bases, leaving 16 bases between them. The CDR3 extends over 14 amino acids. CDR3 sequence reads: CASRLGFQGTEAFF. CDR3 nucleotides: TGCGCCAGCAGACTAGGATTCCAGGGTACTGAAGCTTTCTTT.

The chain recombines TRBV9 with TRBJ1-1, with no clear D. CDR3 size: 17 residues. V was trimmed by 3 bases and J by 2 bases, leaving 20 bases between them. Germline values: CDR1 SGDLS, CDR2 YYNGEE. The CDR3 region is CASSGRLEGTINTEAFF. The DNA for the CDR3 is TGTGCCAGCAGCGGACGGTTAGAGGGAACCATTAACACTGAAGCTTTCTTT.

The gene calls are TRBV5-1 and TRBJ2-2, with 8 bases identical to TRBD1. This CDR3 spans 14 amino acids. Germline V gene sequence: CDR1 SGHRS, CDR2 YFSETQ. J was trimmed by 4 bases and V by 4 bases; bases with no gene match: 3. CDR3 region: CASSLGQATGELFF. CDR3 in DNA: TGCGCCAGCAGCCTGGGACAGGCCACCGGGGAGCTGTTTTTT.

The gene calls are TRBV6-5 and TRBJ2-2; no firm D call. The germline gives CDR1 MNHEY, CDR2 SVGAGI. The CDR3 totals 14 residues. V was trimmed by 6 bases and J by 1 base, leaving 9 bases between them. CDR3 sequence reads: CASRSDLNTGELFF. CDR3 DNA: TGTGCCAGCAGATCCGACTTGAACACCGGGGAGCTGTTTTTT.

This clone was seen a single time. The rearrangement links TRBV5-1 to TRBJ2-7; TRBD2 agrees at 9 bases. The CDR3 is made up of 16 amino acids. V shed 4 bases and J 3 bases; nucleotides not matched to a gene: 11. Germline V gives CDR1 SGHRS, CDR2 YFSETQ. The DNA for the CDR3 is TGCGCCAGCAGCGGGGCCCTAGCGGGAACTTTCTACGAGCAGTACTTC. This sequence encodes CASSGALAGTFYEQYF.

The chain has TRBV27 and TRBJ1-1, with TRBD1 identical over 8 bases. This CDR3 spans 13 amino acids. J lost 9 bases, V lost 2 bases, and 5 bases had no gene match. Looked up from germline, CDR1 is MNHEY and CDR2 is SMNVEV (reference sequence). For the CDR3, the DNA is TGTGCCAGCAGTTTAGGACAGGGACTTCAAGCTTTCTTT. Translated, it gives CASSLGQGLQAFF.

The chain employs TRBV28 and TRBJ2-7, with D hard to call. The CDR3 spans 13 residues. From germline, CDR1 is MDHEN and CDR2 SYDVKM. V was cut by 7 bases and J by 0 bases, with 10 bases left in between. The CDR3 DNA sequence: TGTGCCAGCACCTTGGCACACTCCTACGAGCAGTACTTC. It yields the protein CASTLAHSYEQYF.

As DNA, the CDR3 is TGTGCCAGCAGTGCGGGCAGCGCCTACTATGGCTACACCTTC. The encoded protein is CASSAGSAYYGYTF. The chain employs TRBV27 and TRBJ1-2; D is undetermined. Per the germline V gene, CDR1 is MNHEY and CDR2 is SMNVEV (reference sequence). CDR3 length: 14 residues. The V gene lost 5 bases and the J gene lost 3 bases, with 13 bases spanning the gap.

V is TRBV2 and J is TRBJ2-3; 10 bases are shared with TRBD2. This CDR3 is built from 17 residues. The trim removed 2 bases at V and 3 bases at J, leaving 8 bases unmatched. The germline V gene has CDR1 SNHLY and CDR2 FYNNEI. This CDR3 is CASSELGAGGRTDTQYF. The CDR3 region has the DNA TGTGCCAGCAGTGAATTGGGAGCGGGGGGGCGGACAGATACGCAGTATTTT.

The V and J genes are TRBV3-1 (or the pseudogene TRBV3-2) and TRBJ1-2; the D is unclear. Trimming removed 0 bases from V and 7 bases from J, with 15 bases in between. The CDR3 sequence is 15 residues long. Germline V gives CDR1 LGHDT, CDR2 YNNKEL (reference sequence). Here the CDR3 reads CASSQDLSAPGGYTF. CDR3 DNA: TGTGCCAGCAGCCAAGACCTCTCAGCCCCTGGTGGCTACACCTTC.

This clone was seen more than once but under ten times. The genes are TRBV9 and TRBJ1-2; D may be TRBD1 (5 bases). The germline V gene has CDR1 SGDLS and CDR2 YYNGEE. The ends were cut back, 4 bases at V and 8 bases at J, with 15 bases in the middle. This CDR3 comprises 13 residues. CDR3 in amino acids: CASSPGLRRGYTF. As DNA, the CDR3 is TGTGCCAGCAGCCCGGGACTCCGACGGGGCTACACCTTC.

The chain recombines TRBV5-5 with TRBJ1-5, with D possibly being TRBD1 (5 bases). Between the trimmed V and J ends, which lost 1 base and 3 bases, there was a span of 8 bases. CDR3 size: 14 residues. Per germline, CDR1 SGHKS and CDR2 YYEKEE (reference sequence). The CDR3 loop is CASSLRGDNQPQHF. DNA of the CDR3: TGTGCCAGCAGCTTGAGAGGGGACAATCAGCCCCAGCATTTT.

This clone was recorded once. The chain carries TRBV3-1 (or the pseudogene TRBV3-2) and TRBJ2-3, with D perhaps matching TRBD1 (5 bases). The CDR3 loop spans 15 amino acids. In germline, CDR1 is LGHDT, CDR2 YNNKEL (reference sequence). Trimming pared 0 bases from V and 5 bases from J, leaving 12 bases between. The CDR3 is CASSQEGLVKDTQYF. The CDR3 DNA reads as TGTGCCAGCAGCCAAGAGGGGCTGGTGAAAGATACGCAGTATTTT.

This chain uses TRBV7-6 with TRBJ1-1; TRBD1 matches 8 bases. The CDR3 sequence is 16 residues long. The J segment lost 0 bases and the V segment lost 5 bases, leaving 8 bases of the junction unmatched. Germline V gene lookup returns CDR1 SGHVS and CDR2 FNYEAQ. In DNA form, the CDR3 reads TGTGCCAGCAGCCGGGGACAGGCAAACTTGAACACTGAAGCTTTCTTT. Translating it yields CASSRGQANLNTEAFF.

This clone has only one observation. The chain is built from TRBV2 and TRBJ2-5; D is unresolved. The CDR3 runs 10 residues. V was clipped by 6 bases and J by 4 bases, with 3 bases between them. CDR1 and CDR2 from the germline V gene are SNHLY and FYNNEI. The CDR3 region is CASRAETQYF. CDR3 DNA: TGTGCCAGCAGGGCAGAGACCCAGTACTTC.

The rearrangement joins TRBV9 to TRBJ2-7; 7 bases are shared with TRBD2. This CDR3 comprises 15 residues. CDR1 and CDR2 (germline): SGDLS, YYNGEE. The ends lost 4 bases at V and 0 bases at J; junction bases unmatched: 7. The CDR3 sequence: CASSHSGESSYEQYF. CDR3 nucleotide sequence: TGTGCCAGCAGCCACAGCGGGGAGAGCTCCTACGAGCAGTACTTC.

The rearrangement joins TRBV28 to TRBJ1-1; tentative D call: TRBD1 (5 bases). The CDR3 spans 12 residues. Germline V gene sequence: CDR1 MDHEN, CDR2 SYDVKM. Trimming shortened V by 7 bases and J by 6 bases, and 12 bases separated the two germline ends. The CDR3 loop is CASTGTAAEAFF. The CDR3 DNA sequence: TGTGCCAGCACTGGGACCGCAGCTGAAGCTTTCTTT.

The rearrangement links TRBV7-9 to TRBJ1-2; tentative D call: TRBD1 (6 bases). With 5 bases removed from V and 0 bases from J, the gap between germline ends came to 10 bases. The CDR3 is 14 amino acids. Germline values: CDR1 SEHNR, CDR2 FQNEAQ (reference sequence). The CDR3 coding sequence is TGTGCCAGCAGCCAGGGGTTCACTAACTATGGCTACACCTTC. Its protein product is CASSQGFTNYGYTF.

This clone was counted only a few times. Germline and junction disagree at one end, which may indicate a read error. The chain is built from TRBV3-1 (or the pseudogene TRBV3-2) and TRBJ1-3; tentatively, D is TRBD1 (6 bases). Germline V gives CDR1 LGHDT, CDR2 YNNKEL (reference sequence). The CDR3 is made up of 12 amino acids. The CDR3 bases are TGTGCCAGCAGTCAGTCTGGGGGGGCTCGAATTTTT. This gives the protein CASSQSGGARIF.

The chain employs TRBV5-1 and TRBJ1-2, with D maybe TRBD1 (5 bases). The CDR3 has 17 residues. With 3 bases removed from V and 3 bases from J, the gap between germline ends came to 21 bases. Germline CDR1 reads SGHRS; CDR2 reads YFSETQ. CDR3 amino acids: CASSWGSGDLGDYGYTF. In DNA form, the CDR3 reads TGCGCCAGCAGCTGGGGATCCGGGGACCTCGGGGACTATGGCTACACCTTC.

Here the CDR3 reads CASVHTKAFF. The CDR3 nucleotides read TGTGCCAGCGTACACACCAAAGCTTTCTTT. The rearrangement uses TRBV19 and TRBJ1-1; D remains unclear. Between the trimmed V and J ends, which lost 9 bases and 9 bases, there was a span of 11 bases. Germline V gives CDR1 LNHDA, CDR2 SQIVND (reference sequence). The CDR3 length is 10 residues.

The chain uses TRBV9 and TRBJ2-5, with 10 nucleotides matching TRBD2. The CDR3 covers 16 residues. Per germline, CDR1 SGDLS and CDR2 YYNGEE. The junction had 3 bases not matched to a gene; V was cut back by 0 bases and J by 1 base. The CDR3 DNA sequence: TGTGCCAGCAGCGTAGCGGTAGCGGGGGGCCAAGAGACCCAGTACTTC. This codes for CASSVAVAGGQETQYF.

The chain is built from TRBV19 and TRBJ2-3, with 7 positions matching TRBD1. The CDR3 loop spans 19 amino acids. V dropped 5 bases and J dropped 3; count of bases not matched to a gene: 20. The germline gives CDR1 LNHDA, CDR2 SQIVND (reference sequence). Here the CDR3 reads CASSLRINTGDGSTDTQYF. CDR3 coding DNA: TGTGCCAGTAGTCTCCGAATAAATACAGGGGATGGGTCGACAGATACGCAGTATTTT.